The entry that follows covers one TCR beta chain sequence. The data belong to a study of OX40 agonist ivuxolimab in advanced cancers. Study context: Ivuxolimab is an agonistic anti-OX40 (CD134) antibody, and patients were treated with it.

Per germline, CDR1 LNHDA and CDR2 SQIVND (reference sequence). The V end lost 4 bases, the J end lost 1 base, and 7 bases lay between the germline ends. This CDR3 spans 13 amino acids. Assay: immunoSEQ multiplex PCR; the TCRdb copy retains only in-frame clones and omits some. The table records about 64,000 clones, around nine tenths of them present only once. The gene calls are TRBV19 and TRBJ1-1; a weak D match, TRBD1 (5 bases). This material consisted of CD4+ or CD8+ T cells sorted from blood, taken in a trial of the OX40 agonist ivuxolimab. The clonotype originates from an adult with an advanced solid tumor such as melanoma, head and neck, liver or kidney cancer. CDR3 coding DNA: TGTGCCAGTAGTACAGGACAGAACACTGAAGCTTTCTTT. Residues: CASSTGQNTEAFF. The complete variable domain, with remaining parts taken from reference TRBV19 and TRBJ1-1, reads DGGITQSPKYLFRKEGQNVTLSCEQNLNHDAMYWYRQDPGQGLRLIYYSQIVNDFQKGDIAEGYSVSREKKESFPLTVTSAQKNPTAFYLCASSTGQNTEAFFGQGTRLTVV.